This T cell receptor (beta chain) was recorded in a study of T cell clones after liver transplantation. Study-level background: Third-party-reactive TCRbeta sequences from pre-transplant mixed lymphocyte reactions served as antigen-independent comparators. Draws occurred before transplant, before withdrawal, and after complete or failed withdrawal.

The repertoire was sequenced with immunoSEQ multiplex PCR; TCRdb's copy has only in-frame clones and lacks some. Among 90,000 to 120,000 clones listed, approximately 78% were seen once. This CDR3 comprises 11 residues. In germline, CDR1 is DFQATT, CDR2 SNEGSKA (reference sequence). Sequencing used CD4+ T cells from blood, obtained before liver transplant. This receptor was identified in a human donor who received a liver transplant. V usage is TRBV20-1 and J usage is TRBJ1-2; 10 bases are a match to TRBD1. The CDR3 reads CRGQGVYGYTF. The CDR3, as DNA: TGCAGAGGACAGGGGGTATATGGCTACACCTTC.